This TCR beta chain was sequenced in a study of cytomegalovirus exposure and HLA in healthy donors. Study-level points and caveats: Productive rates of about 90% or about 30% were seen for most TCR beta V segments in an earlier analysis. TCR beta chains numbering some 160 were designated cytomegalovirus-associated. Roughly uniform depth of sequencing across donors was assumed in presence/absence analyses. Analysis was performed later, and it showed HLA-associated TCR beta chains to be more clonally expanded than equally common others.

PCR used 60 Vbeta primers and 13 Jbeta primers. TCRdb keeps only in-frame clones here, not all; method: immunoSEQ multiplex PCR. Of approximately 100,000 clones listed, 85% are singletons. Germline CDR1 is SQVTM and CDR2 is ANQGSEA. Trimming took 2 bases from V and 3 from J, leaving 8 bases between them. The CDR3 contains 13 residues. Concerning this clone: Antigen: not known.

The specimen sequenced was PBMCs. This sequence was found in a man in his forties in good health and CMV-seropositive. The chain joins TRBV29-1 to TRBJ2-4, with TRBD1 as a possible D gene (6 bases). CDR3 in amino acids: CSVERGNKNIQYF. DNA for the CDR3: TGCAGCGTTGAAAGGGGGAACAAAAACATTCAGTACTTC.